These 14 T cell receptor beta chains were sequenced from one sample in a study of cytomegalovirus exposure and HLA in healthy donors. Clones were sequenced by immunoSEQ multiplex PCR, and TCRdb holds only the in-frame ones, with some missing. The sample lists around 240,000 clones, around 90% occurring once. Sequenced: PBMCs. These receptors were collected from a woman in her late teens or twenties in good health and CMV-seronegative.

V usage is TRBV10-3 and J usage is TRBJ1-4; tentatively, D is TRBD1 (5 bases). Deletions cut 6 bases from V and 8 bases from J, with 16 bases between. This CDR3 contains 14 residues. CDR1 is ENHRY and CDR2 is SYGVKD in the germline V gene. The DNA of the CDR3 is TGTGCCATCAGCAGCGGGGGGATCGGAGAAAAACTGTTTTTT. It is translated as CAISSGGIGEKLFF.

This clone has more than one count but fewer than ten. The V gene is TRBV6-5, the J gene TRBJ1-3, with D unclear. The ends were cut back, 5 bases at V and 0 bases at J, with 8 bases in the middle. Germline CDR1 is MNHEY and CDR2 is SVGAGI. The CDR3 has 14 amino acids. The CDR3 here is CASSRHVSGNTIYF. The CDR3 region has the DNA TGTGCCAGCAGTAGACACGTCTCTGGAAACACCATATATTTT.

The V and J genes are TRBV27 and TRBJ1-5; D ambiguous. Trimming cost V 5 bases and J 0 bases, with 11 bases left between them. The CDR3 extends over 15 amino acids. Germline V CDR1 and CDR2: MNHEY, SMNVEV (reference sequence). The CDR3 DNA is TGTGCCAGCAGTCCTGACACGTATAGCAATCAGCCCCAGCATTTT. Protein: CASSPDTYSNQPQHF.

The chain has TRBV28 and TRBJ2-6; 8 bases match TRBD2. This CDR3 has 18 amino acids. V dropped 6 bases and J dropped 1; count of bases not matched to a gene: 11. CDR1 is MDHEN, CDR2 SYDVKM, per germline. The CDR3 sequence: CASRPQSGGSSGANVLTF. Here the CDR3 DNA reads TGTGCCAGCAGACCCCAAAGCGGGGGATCGTCTGGGGCCAACGTCCTGACTTTC.

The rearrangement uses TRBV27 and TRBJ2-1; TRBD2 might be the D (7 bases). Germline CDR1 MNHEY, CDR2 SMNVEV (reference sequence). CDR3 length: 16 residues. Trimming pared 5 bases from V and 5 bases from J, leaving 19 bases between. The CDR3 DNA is TGTGCCAGCAGTCCAAACGGGGGGCTAATCAACAATGAGCAGTTCTTC. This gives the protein CASSPNGGLINNEQFF.

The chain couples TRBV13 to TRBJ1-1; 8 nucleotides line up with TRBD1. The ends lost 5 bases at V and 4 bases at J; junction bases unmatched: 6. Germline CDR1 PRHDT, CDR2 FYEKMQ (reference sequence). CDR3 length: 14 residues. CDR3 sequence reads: CASSPQGAGTEAFF. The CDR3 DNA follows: TGTGCCAGCAGCCCGCAGGGGGCGGGCACTGAAGCTTTCTTT.

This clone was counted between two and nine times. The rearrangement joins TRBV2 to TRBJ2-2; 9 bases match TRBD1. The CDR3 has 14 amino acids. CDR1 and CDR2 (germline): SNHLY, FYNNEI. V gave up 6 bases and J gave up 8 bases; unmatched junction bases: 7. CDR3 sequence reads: CASRQQGASGELFF. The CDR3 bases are TGTGCCAGCAGACAACAGGGGGCTTCTGGGGAGCTGTTTTTT.

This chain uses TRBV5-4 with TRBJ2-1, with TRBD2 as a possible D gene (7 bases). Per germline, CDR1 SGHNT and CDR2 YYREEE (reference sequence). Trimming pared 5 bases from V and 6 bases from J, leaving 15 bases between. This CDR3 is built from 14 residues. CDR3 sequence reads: CASRLGGAFNEQFF. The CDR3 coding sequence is TGTGCCAGCAGGCTGGGGGGGGCGTTCAATGAGCAGTTCTTC.

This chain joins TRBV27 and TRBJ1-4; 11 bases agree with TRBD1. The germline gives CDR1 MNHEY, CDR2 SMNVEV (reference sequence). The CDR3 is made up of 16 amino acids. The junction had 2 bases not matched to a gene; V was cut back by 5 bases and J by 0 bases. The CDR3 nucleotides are TGTGCCAGCAGTAGGGGACAGGGGGCAACTAATGAAAAACTGTTTTTT. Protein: CASSRGQGATNEKLFF.

DNA of the CDR3: TGTGCCACCAGCAGAGATTTGGGCGCCTACAATGAGCAGTTCTTC. Translation: CATSRDLGAYNEQFF. The V gene is TRBV15, the J gene TRBJ2-1; D is unresolved. This CDR3 has 15 amino acids. The ends were cut back, 0 bases at V and 2 bases at J, with 8 bases in the middle. From germline, CDR1 is LNHNV and CDR2 YYDKDF (reference sequence).

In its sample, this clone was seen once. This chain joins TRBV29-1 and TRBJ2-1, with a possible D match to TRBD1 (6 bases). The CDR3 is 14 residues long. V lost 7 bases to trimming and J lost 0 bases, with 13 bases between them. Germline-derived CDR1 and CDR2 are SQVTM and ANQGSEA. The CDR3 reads CSASRGSSYNEQFF. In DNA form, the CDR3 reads TGCAGCGCCTCCAGGGGAAGCTCCTACAATGAGCAGTTCTTC.

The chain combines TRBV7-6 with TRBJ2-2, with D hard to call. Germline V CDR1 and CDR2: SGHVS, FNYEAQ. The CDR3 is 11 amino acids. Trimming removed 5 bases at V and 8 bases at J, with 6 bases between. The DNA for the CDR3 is TGTGCCAGCAGCCCTAGGGGGGAGCTGTTTTTT. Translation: CASSPRGELFF.

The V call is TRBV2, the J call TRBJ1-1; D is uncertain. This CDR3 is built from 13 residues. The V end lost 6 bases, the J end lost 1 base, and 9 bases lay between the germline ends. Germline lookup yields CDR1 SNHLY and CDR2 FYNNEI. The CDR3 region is CASRLQANTEAFF. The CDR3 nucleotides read TGTGCCAGCAGGTTGCAGGCGAACACTGAAGCTTTCTTT.

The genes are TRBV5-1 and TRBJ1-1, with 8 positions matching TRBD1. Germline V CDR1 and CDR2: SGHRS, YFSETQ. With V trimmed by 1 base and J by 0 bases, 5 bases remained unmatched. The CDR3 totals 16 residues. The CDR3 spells CASSLTDRGMNTEAFF. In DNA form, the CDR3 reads TGCGCCAGCAGCTTGACAGACAGGGGCATGAACACTGAAGCTTTCTTT.